These T cell receptor beta chains were read from a single sample in a study of Graves' ophthalmopathy and Graves' hyperthyroidism. TCRdb fed the multiplex PCR reads into MiXCR, producing one record per CDR3 protein. The sample consists of 1 million to 1.3 million distinct CDR3 sequences, roughly two fifths of them appearing once. The sequenced sample was peripheral blood or thyroid tissue (not recorded which). The source is an adult man with Graves' hyperthyroidism. The CDR3 runs from the conserved cysteine through the conserved F or W. A D gene is named only where the DNA matches it firmly. A clone size is listed for some rows: how often the clone was seen (once, few, many), or a class if it is expanded.

d_call: TRBD2; j_call: TRBJ2-5; clone_size: NA; v_call: TRBV12-3/TRBV12-4; cdr3_aa: CAISGTSGYQETQYF; cdr3_nt: TGTGCCATCAGCGGGACTAGCGGATACCAAGAGACCCAGTACTTC
d_call: NA; j_call: TRBJ1-1; clone_size: NA; v_call: TRBV7-9; cdr3_aa: CAGSSRGKYTEAFF; cdr3_nt: TGTGCCGGCAGCAGCCGAGGGAAGTACACTGAAGCTTTCTTT
d_call: NA; j_call: TRBJ1-4; clone_size: many; v_call: TRBV29-1; cdr3_aa: CSVLQEANEKLFF; cdr3_nt: TGCAGCGTTTTGCAGGAAGCTAATGAAAAACTGTTTTTT
d_call: TRBD2; j_call: TRBJ2-7; clone_size: NA; v_call: TRBV7-8; cdr3_aa: CASSLGTSGRLYEQYF; cdr3_nt: TGTGCCAGCAGCCTCGGGACTAGCGGGAGGCTCTACGAGCAGTACTTC
d_call: TRBD2; j_call: TRBJ2-5; clone_size: many; v_call: TRBV5-1; cdr3_aa: CASSLDGTSQETQYF; cdr3_nt: TGCGCCAGCAGCTTGGACGGGACTAGCCAAGAGACCCAGTACTTC
d_call: NA; j_call: TRBJ1-1; clone_size: many; v_call: TRBV5-1; cdr3_aa: CASSTVTEAFF; cdr3_nt: TGCGCCAGCAGCACGGTCACTGAAGCTTTCTTT
d_call: NA; j_call: TRBJ1-5; clone_size: NA; v_call: TRBV7-6; cdr3_aa: CASSLGGAANQPQHF; cdr3_nt: TGTGCCAGCAGCTTAGGGGGGGCAGCAAATCAGCCCCAGCATTTT
d_call: TRBD2; j_call: TRBJ2-7; clone_size: NA; v_call: TRBV9; cdr3_aa: CASSVDSGRAYEQYF; cdr3_nt: TGTGCCAGCAGCGTAGATAGCGGGAGGGCCTACGAGCAGTACTTC
d_call: NA; j_call: TRBJ1-5; clone_size: many; v_call: TRBV20-1; cdr3_aa: CSARGLDQPQHF; cdr3_nt: TGCAGTGCTAGAGGTCTGGATCAGCCCCAGCATTTT
d_call: TRBD2; j_call: TRBJ2-5; clone_size: many; v_call: TRBV20-1; cdr3_aa: CSAPSGSHQETQYF; cdr3_nt: TGCAGTGCTCCTAGCGGGAGTCACCAAGAGACCCAGTACTTC
d_call: NA; j_call: TRBJ2-2; clone_size: few; v_call: TRBV24-1; cdr3_aa: CATSRGSYTGELFF; cdr3_nt: TGTGCCACCAGTCGGGGTTCGTACACCGGGGAGCTGTTTTTT
d_call: NA; j_call: TRBJ2-6; clone_size: many; v_call: TRBV29-1; cdr3_aa: CSVEGELNSGANVLTF; cdr3_nt: TGCAGCGTTGAAGGGGAGCTAAACTCTGGGGCCAACGTCCTGACTTTC
d_call: TRBD2; j_call: TRBJ2-5; clone_size: many; v_call: TRBV12-3/TRBV12-4; cdr3_aa: CASTPPGGETQYF; cdr3_nt: TGTGCCAGCACCCCCCCCGGGGGGGAGACCCAGTACTTC
d_call: TRBD1; j_call: TRBJ2-7; clone_size: many; v_call: TRBV15; cdr3_aa: CATSTRTGDGDEQYF; cdr3_nt: TGTGCCACCAGCACCAGGACAGGGGATGGGGACGAGCAGTACTTC
d_call: TRBD2; j_call: TRBJ2-7; clone_size: many; v_call: TRBV7-2; cdr3_aa: CASSYSGTSGNEQYF; cdr3_nt: TGTGCCAGCAGCTACAGCGGGACTAGCGGGAACGAGCAGTACTTC
d_call: TRBD2; j_call: TRBJ2-5; clone_size: NA; v_call: TRBV7-9; cdr3_aa: CASSPGLLAEETQYF; cdr3_nt: TGTGCCAGCAGCCCCGGACTGCTAGCGGAAGAGACCCAGTACTTC
d_call: NA; j_call: TRBJ1-5; clone_size: few; v_call: TRBV7-2; cdr3_aa: CASSLNSFGPLW; cdr3_nt: TGTGCCAGCAGCTTAAATAGTTTCGGGCCGCTATGG
d_call: NA; j_call: TRBJ1-1; clone_size: many; v_call: TRBV6-5; cdr3_aa: CASSSLDRTGYTEAFF; cdr3_nt: TGTGCCAGCAGTTCCTTGGACAGAACAGGATACACTGAAGCTTTCTTT
d_call: NA; j_call: TRBJ1-6; clone_size: many; v_call: TRBV2; cdr3_aa: CASSGGQSGYNSPLHF; cdr3_nt: TGTGCCAGCAGTGGCGGACAGTCGGGCTATAATTCACCCCTCCACTTT
d_call: NA; j_call: TRBJ2-7; clone_size: NA; v_call: TRBV7-8; cdr3_aa: CASSAASHHYEQYF; cdr3_nt: TGTGCCAGCAGCGCCGCATCTCATCACTACGAGCAGTACTTC
d_call: NA; j_call: TRBJ1-6; clone_size: many; v_call: TRBV4-3; cdr3_aa: CASSQLPGGNSPLHF; cdr3_nt: TGCGCCAGCAGCCAATTACCGGGAGGCAATTCACCCCTCCACTTT
d_call: NA; j_call: TRBJ1-6; clone_size: many; v_call: TRBV12-3/TRBV12-4; cdr3_aa: CASSSSKERYSPLHF; cdr3_nt: TGTGCCAGCAGTTCCTCGAAGGAGAGATATTCACCCCTCCACTTT
d_call: TRBD1; j_call: TRBJ2-5; clone_size: many; v_call: TRBV11-2; cdr3_aa: CASSPNRGLQETQYF; cdr3_nt: TGTGCCAGCAGCCCAAACAGGGGTTTACAAGAGACCCAGTACTTC
d_call: NA; j_call: TRBJ1-2; clone_size: once; v_call: TRBV10-3; cdr3_aa: CAISPGQLYGYTF; cdr3_nt: TGTGCCATCAGCCCAGGACAGCTCTATGGCTACACCTTC
d_call: NA; j_call: TRBJ2-7; clone_size: many; v_call: TRBV29-1; cdr3_aa: CSVEQGVSYEQYF; cdr3_nt: TGCAGCGTCGAACAGGGAGTGTCCTACGAGCAGTACTTC
d_call: NA; j_call: TRBJ1-4; clone_size: many; v_call: TRBV29-1; cdr3_aa: CSVCRAANEKLFF; cdr3_nt: TGCAGCGTTTGCAGGGCCGCTAATGAAAAACTGTTTTTT
d_call: NA; j_call: TRBJ2-5; clone_size: many; v_call: TRBV10-2; cdr3_aa: CASSDGTTQYF; cdr3_nt: TGCGCCAGCAGCGATGGGACTACCCAGTACTTC
d_call: NA; j_call: TRBJ2-5; clone_size: NA; v_call: TRBV29-1; cdr3_aa: CSVLQMGHKQETQYF; cdr3_nt: TGCAGCGTCCTTCAAATGGGACACAAACAAGAGACCCAGTACTTC
d_call: NA; j_call: TRBJ2-1; clone_size: NA; v_call: TRBV7-2; cdr3_aa: CASSLTRGGEQFF; cdr3_nt: TGTGCCAGCAGCCTAACCAGGGGAGGTGAGCAGTTCTTC
d_call: NA; j_call: TRBJ1-6; clone_size: many; v_call: TRBV5-6; cdr3_aa: CASSLVWPGDNSPLHF; cdr3_nt: TGTGCCAGCAGCTTGGTTTGGCCGGGGGATAATTCACCCCTCCACTTT
d_call: TRBD1; j_call: TRBJ1-4; clone_size: few; v_call: TRBV4-1; cdr3_aa: CASSQADREVEKLFF; cdr3_nt: TGCGCCAGCAGCCAAGCCGACAGGGAGGTCGAAAAACTGTTTTTT
d_call: NA; j_call: TRBJ1-5; clone_size: NA; v_call: TRBV10-3; cdr3_aa: CAISSMQGFNQPQHF; cdr3_nt: TGTGCCATCAGTTCTATGCAGGGGTTTAATCAGCCCCAGCATTTT
d_call: NA; j_call: TRBJ1-2; clone_size: many; v_call: TRBV7-2; cdr3_aa: CASSPSGVGYTF; cdr3_nt: TGTGCCAGCAGCCCAAGTGGGGTAGGCTACACCTTC
d_call: TRBD1; j_call: TRBJ1-2; clone_size: few; v_call: TRBV25-1; cdr3_aa: CASSFEGQGFNYGYTF; cdr3_nt: TGTGCCAGCAGTTTTGAGGGACAGGGTTTTAACTATGGCTACACCTTC
d_call: NA; j_call: TRBJ1-2; clone_size: NA; v_call: TRBV15; cdr3_aa: CAASRDRGSLGYTF; cdr3_nt: TGTGCCGCCAGCAGAGATCGGGGGAGTTTGGGCTACACCTTC
d_call: NA; j_call: TRBJ1-6; clone_size: once; v_call: TRBV5-4; cdr3_aa: CASSFRTRDNSPLHF; cdr3_nt: TGTGCCAGCAGCTTTAGGACAAGGGATAATTCACCCCTCCACTTT
d_call: NA; j_call: TRBJ1-5; clone_size: few; v_call: TRBV20-1; cdr3_aa: CSARDPSGYNSNQPQHF; cdr3_nt: TGCAGTGCTAGAGATCCCTCGGGCTACAATAGCAATCAGCCCCAGCATTTT
d_call: NA; j_call: TRBJ2-7; clone_size: few; v_call: TRBV5-1; cdr3_aa: CASSNLGTNEQYF; cdr3_nt: TGCGCCAGCAGCAACCTAGGGACAAACGAGCAGTACTTC
d_call: NA; j_call: TRBJ2-7; clone_size: few; v_call: TRBV25-1; cdr3_aa: CASSEALPAADEQYF; cdr3_nt: TGTGCCAGCAGTGAAGCGCTACCGGCGGCCGACGAGCAGTACTTC